This entry concerns a single T cell receptor beta chain. The CDR3 sequence is 15 residues long. Relapses following autologous stem cell transplantation were seen in all patients, with brentuximab vedotin exposure varying. The data are from a study of PD-1 blockade in classical Hodgkin lymphoma. The data were produced by immunoSEQ multiplex PCR, yet TCRdb's version contains in-frame clones alone and is incomplete. Among approximately 60,000 clones listed, approximately 88% were seen once. The clonotype comes from a human donor with classical Hodgkin lymphoma. The sample here was peripheral blood mononuclear cells (PBMCs), taken at baseline. The V gene is TRBV21-1, the J gene TRBJ1-5. TRBV21-1 is flagged as a pseudogene. CDR3 residues: CASSKLGGLGQPQHF. The CDR3 DNA follows: TGTGCCAGCAGCAAACTTGGGGGTTTAGGGCAGCCCCAGCATTTT.